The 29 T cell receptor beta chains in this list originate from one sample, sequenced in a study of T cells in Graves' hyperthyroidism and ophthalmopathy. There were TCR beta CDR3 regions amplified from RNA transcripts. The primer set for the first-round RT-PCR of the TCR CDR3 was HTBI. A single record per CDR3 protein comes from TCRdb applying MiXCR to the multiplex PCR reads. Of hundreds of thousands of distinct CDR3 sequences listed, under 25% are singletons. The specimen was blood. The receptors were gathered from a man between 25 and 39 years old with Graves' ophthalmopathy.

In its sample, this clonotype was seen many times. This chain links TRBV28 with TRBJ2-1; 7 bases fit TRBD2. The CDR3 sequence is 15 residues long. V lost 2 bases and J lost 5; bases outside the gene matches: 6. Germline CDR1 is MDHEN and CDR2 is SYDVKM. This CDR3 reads CASSLTASGNNEQFF. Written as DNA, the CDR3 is TGTGCCAGCAGTTTAACGGCTAGCGGAAACAATGAGCAGTTCTTC.

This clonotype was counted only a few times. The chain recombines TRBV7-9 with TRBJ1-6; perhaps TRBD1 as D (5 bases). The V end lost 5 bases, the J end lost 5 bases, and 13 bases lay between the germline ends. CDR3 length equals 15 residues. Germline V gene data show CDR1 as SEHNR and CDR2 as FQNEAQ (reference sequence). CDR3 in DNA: TGTGCCAGCAGCCCCGGGACGGCTAATAATTCACCCCTCCACTTT. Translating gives CASSPGTANNSPLHF.

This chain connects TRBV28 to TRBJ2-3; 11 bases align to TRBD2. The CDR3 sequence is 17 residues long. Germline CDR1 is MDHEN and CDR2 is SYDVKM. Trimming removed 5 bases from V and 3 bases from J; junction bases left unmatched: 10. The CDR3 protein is CASSPSIAGGPTDTQYF. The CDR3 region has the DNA TGTGCCAGCAGTCCATCTATAGCGGGAGGGCCAACAGATACGCAGTATTTT. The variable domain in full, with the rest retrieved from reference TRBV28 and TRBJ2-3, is DVKVTQSSRYLVKRTGEKVFLECVQDMDHENMFWYRQDPGLGLRLIYFSYDVKMKEKGDIPEGYSVSREKKERFSLILESASTNQTSMYLCASSPSIAGGPTDTQYFGPGTRLTVL.

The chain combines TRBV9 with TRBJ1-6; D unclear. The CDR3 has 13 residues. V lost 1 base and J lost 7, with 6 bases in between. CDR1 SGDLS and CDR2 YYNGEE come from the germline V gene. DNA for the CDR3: TGTGCCAGCAGCGTAAACCCAAATTCACCCCTCCACTTT. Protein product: CASSVNPNSPLHF.

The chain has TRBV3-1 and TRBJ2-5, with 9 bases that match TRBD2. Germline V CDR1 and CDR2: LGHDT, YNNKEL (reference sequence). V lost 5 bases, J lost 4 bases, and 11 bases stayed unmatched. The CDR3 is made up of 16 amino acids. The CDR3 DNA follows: TGTGCCAGCAGCTTGCGGGGGGGGAGCGGCGTAGAGACCCAGTACTTC. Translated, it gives CASSLRGGSGVETQYF.

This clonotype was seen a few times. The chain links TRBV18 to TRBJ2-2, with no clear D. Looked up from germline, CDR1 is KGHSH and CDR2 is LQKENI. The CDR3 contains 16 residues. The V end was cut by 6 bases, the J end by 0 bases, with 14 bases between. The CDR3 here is CASSPKTPTNTGELFF. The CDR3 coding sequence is TGTGCCAGCTCTCCCAAGACACCTACGAACACCGGGGAGCTGTTTTTT.

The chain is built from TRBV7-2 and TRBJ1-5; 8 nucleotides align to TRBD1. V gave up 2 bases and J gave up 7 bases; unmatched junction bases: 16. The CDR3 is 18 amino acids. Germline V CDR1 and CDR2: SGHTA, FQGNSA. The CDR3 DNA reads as TGTGCCAGCAGCTTAAGACAGGGGATCACCGGGGATGAACAGCCCCAGCATTTT. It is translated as CASSLRQGITGDEQPQHF.

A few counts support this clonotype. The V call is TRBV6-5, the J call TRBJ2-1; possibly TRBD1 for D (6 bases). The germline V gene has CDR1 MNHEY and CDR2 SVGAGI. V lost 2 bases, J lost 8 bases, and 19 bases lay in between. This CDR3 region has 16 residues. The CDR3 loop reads CASSYGTTMLQYEQFF. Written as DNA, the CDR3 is TGTGCCAGCAGTTACGGGACAACCATGTTACAATATGAGCAGTTCTTC.

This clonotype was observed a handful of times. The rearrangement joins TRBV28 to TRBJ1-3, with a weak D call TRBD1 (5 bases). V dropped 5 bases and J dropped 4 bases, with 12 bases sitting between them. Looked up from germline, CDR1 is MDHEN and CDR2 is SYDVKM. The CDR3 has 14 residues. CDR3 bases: TGTGCCAGCAGTAGAGGGGTCGTCGGAAACACCATATATTTT. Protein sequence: CASSRGVVGNTIYF.

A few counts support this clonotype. CDR3 sequence reads: CASSLRGRGPPKNIQYF. In nucleotides, the CDR3 is TGTGCCAGCAGCTTAAGGGGAAGGGGGCCGCCCAAAAACATTCAGTACTTC. The chain carries TRBV13 and TRBJ2-4, with TRBD1 matching 7 bases. Looked up from germline, CDR1 is PRHDT and CDR2 is FYEKMQ (reference sequence). The CDR3 runs 17 residues. V gave up 2 bases and J gave up 2 bases; unmatched junction bases: 9. The full variable domain, in which reference TRBV13 and TRBJ2-4 provide the parts outside the CDR3, is AAGVIQSPRHLIKEKRETATLKCYPIPRHDTVYWYQQGPGQDPQFLISFYEKMQSDKGSIPDRFSAQQFSDYHSELNMSSLELGDSALYFCASSLRGRGPPKNIQYFGAGTRLSVL.

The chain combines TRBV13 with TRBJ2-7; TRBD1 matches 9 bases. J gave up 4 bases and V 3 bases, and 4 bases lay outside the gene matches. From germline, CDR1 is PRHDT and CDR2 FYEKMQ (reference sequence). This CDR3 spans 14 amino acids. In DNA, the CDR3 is TGTGCCAGCAGCTTCGAGGACAGGGGTTACGAGCAGTACTTC. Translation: CASSFEDRGYEQYF.

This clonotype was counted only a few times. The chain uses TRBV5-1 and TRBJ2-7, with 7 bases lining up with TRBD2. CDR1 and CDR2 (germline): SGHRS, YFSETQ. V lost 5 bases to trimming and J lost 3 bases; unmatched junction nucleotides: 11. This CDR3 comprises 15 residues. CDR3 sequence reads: CASRLSLAEGYEQYF. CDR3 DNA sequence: TGCGCCAGCAGATTGTCTCTAGCGGAGGGCTACGAGCAGTACTTC. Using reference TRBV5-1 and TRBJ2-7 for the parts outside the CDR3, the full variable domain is KAGVTQTPRYLIKTRGQQVTLSCSPISGHRSVSWYQQTPGQGLQFLFEYFSETQRNKGNFPGRFSGRQFSNSRSEMNVSTLELGDSALYLCASRLSLAEGYEQYFGPGTRLTVT.

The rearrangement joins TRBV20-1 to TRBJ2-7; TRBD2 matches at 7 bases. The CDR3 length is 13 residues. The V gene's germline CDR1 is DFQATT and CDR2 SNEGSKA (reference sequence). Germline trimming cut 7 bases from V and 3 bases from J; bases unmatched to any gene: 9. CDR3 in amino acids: CSGRRGSGYEQYF. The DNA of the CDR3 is TGCAGTGGCAGACGCGGGAGCGGCTACGAGCAGTACTTC.

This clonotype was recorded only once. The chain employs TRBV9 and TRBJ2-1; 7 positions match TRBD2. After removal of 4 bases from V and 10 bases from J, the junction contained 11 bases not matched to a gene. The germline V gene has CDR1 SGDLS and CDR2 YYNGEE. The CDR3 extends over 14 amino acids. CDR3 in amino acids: CASSLTSVEGEQFF. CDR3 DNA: TGTGCCAGCAGCCTTACTAGCGTGGAGGGGGAGCAGTTCTTC.

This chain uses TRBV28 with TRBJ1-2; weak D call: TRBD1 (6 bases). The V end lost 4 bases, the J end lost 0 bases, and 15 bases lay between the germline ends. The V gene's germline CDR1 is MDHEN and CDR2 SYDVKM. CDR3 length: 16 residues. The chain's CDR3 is CASSSPRTDTNYGYTF. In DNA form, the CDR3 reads TGTGCCAGCAGTTCCCCTCGGACAGATACTAACTATGGCTACACCTTC.

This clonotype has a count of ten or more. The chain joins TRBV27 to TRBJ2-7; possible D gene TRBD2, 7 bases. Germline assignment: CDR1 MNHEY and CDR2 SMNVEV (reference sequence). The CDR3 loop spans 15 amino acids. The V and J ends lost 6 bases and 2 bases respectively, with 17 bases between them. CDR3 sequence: CASRARGGGAYEQYF. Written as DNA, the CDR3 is TGTGCCAGCAGAGCCCGTGGAGGGGGGGCCTACGAGCAGTACTTC.

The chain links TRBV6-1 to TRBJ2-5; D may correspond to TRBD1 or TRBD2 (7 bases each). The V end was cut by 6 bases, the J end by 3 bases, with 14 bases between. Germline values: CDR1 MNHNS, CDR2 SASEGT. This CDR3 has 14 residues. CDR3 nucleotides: TGTGCCAGCAGGGGAGGGACAGATAAAGAGACCCAGTACTTC. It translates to CASRGGTDKETQYF.

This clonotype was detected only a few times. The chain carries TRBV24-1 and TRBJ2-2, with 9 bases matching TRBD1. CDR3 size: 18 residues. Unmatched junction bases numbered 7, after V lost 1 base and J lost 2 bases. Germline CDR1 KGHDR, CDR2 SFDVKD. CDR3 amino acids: CATSDFPGQGINTGELFF. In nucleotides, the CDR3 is TGTGCCACCAGTGATTTCCCGGGACAGGGAATTAACACCGGGGAGCTGTTTTTT.

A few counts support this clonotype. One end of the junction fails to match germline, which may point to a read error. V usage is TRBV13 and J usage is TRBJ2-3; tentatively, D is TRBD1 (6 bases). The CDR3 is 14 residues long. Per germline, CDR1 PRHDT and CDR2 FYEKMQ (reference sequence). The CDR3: CASSVGQSVDTQYF. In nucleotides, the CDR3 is TGTGCCAGCAGCGTAGGACAGTCCGTTGATACGCAGTATTTT.

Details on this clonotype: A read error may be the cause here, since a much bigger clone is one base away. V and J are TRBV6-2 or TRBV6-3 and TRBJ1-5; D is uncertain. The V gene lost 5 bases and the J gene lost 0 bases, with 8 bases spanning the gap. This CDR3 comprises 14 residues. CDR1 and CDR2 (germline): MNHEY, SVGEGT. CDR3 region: CASSPQYSNQPQHF. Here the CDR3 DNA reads TGTGCCAGCAGTCCACAGTATAGCAATCAGCCCCAGCATTTT.

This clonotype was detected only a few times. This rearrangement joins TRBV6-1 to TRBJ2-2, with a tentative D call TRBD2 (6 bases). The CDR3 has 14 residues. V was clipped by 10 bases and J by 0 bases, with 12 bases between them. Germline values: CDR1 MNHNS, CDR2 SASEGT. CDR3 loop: CATRGGANTGELFF. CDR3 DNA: TGTGCCACCCGAGGAGGGGCGAACACCGGGGAGCTGTTTTTT.

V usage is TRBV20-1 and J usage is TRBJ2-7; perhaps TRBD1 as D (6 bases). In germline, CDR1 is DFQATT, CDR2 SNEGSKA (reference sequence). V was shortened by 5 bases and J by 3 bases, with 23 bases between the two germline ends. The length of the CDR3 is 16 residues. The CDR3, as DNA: TGCAGTGCTCGCCCACGCCGGGACACACTATACTACGAGCAGTACTTC. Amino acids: CSARPRRDTLYYEQYF.

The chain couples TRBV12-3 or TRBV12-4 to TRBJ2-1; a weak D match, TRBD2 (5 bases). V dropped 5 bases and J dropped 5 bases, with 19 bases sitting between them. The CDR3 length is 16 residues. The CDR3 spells CASSGQEVRSNNEQFF. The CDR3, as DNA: TGTGCCAGCAGTGGGCAGGAGGTGAGGTCCAACAATGAGCAGTTCTTC.

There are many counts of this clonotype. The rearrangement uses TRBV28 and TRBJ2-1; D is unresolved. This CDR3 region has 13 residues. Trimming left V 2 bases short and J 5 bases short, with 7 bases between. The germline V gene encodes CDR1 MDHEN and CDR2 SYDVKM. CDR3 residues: CASSLEGDNEQFF. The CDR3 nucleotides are TGTGCCAGCAGTTTAGAAGGCGACAATGAGCAGTTCTTC.

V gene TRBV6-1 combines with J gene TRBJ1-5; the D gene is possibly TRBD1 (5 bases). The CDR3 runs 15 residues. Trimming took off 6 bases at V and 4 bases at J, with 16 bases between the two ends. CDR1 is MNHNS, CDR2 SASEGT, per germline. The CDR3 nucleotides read TGTGCCAGCAGCCCGGACACAGCTCCGAATCAGCCCCAGCATTTT. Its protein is CASSPDTAPNQPQHF.

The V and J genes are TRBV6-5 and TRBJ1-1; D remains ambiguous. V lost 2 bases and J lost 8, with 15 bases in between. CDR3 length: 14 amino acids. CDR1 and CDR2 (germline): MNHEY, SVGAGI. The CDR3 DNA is TGTGCCAGCAGTTACGGATTGTCGGGAGGAGAAGCTTTCTTT. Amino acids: CASSYGLSGGEAFF.

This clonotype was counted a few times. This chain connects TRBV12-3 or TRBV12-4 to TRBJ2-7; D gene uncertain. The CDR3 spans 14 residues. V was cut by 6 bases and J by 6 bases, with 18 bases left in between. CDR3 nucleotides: TGTGCCAGCAGCCCTGGACGCCCCCGGCTCGAGCAGTACTTC. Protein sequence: CASSPGRPRLEQYF.

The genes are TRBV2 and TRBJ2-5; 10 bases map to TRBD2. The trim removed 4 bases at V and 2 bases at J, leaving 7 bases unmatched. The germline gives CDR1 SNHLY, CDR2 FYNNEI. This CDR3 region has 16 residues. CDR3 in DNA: TGTGCCAGCAGTGGCCGGCTAGCGGGAGAGCAAGAGACCCAGTACTTC. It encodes CASSGRLAGEQETQYF.

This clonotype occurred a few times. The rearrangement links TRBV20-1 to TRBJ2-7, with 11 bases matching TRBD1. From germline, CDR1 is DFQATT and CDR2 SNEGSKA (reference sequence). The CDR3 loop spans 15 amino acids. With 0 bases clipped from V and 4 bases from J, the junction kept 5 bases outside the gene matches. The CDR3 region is CSARDRTGGAYEQYF. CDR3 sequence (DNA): TGCAGTGCTAGAGACCGGACAGGGGGCGCGTACGAGCAGTACTTC.